The rows below give T cell receptor beta chains drawn from one sample of a study of CD8 T cells in ankylosing spondylitis. TCRdb reanalysed the 5' RACE reads using MiXCR and keeps one entry per CDR3 protein. The sample contains roughly 180,000 distinct CDR3 sequences, roughly 10% of which appear only once. Sequencing input: blood, either unsorted or a sorted T cell fraction (not recorded which). These receptors originate from a female donor with ankylosing spondylitis or in good health (not recorded which). Both conserved end residues are part of each CDR3. The order of the fields is D gene, J gene, clone size, V gene, CDR3 DNA, CDR3 protein. A D gene is named only where the DNA matches it firmly. Expanded clones are given a class, and other clones once, few, many or no size at all.

>NA|TRBJ1-1|NA|TRBV10-3
TGTGCCATCAGTGGTACTGCGAACACTGAAGCTTTCTTT
CAISGTANTEAFF
>TRBD2|TRBJ2-7|NA|TRBV7-2
TGTGCCAGCAGCTACGGACTAGCGTCGTACTTC
CASSYGLASYF
>NA|TRBJ2-1|few|TRBV30
TGTGCCTGGAGAGGGGACTCAAATGAGCAGTTCTTC
CAWRGDSNEQFF
>NA|TRBJ2-3|NA|TRBV7-9
TGTGCCAGCAGCGAGGGTGTAAGTAGTGGAGATACGCAGTATTTT
CASSEGVSSGDTQYF
>NA|TRBJ2-3|NA|TRBV30
TGTGCCTGGAGTGACGGATACACAGATACGCAGTATTTT
CAWSDGYTDTQYF
>NA|TRBJ2-4|few|TRBV6-5
TGTGCCAGCAGTTACGGCGGGGAGGGGGGAGGCATTCAGTACTTC
CASSYGGEGGGIQYF
>TRBD2|TRBJ2-7|NA|TRBV25-1
TGTGCCAGAGCGGGACCTACCTACGAGCAGTACTTC
CARAGPTYEQYF
>NA|TRBJ2-2|NA|TRBV7-9
TGTGCCAGCAGCTTAGAAACTCTCGGGGAGCTGTTTTTT
CASSLETLGELFF
>TRBD1|TRBJ2-1|few|TRBV20-1
TGCAGTGCTTCTCACAGGGGCGGAATTTACAATGAGCAGTTCTTC
CSASHRGGIYNEQFF
>TRBD2|TRBJ2-1|NA|TRBV3-1
TGTGCCAGCAGCCAAAAGTGGACTAGCACCTACAATGAGCAGTTCTTC
CASSQKWTSTYNEQFF
>NA|TRBJ1-1|NA|TRBV9
TGTGCCAGCAGCCCAGACAGAGTCCCCGCTTTCTTT
CASSPDRVPAFF
>NA|TRBJ1-1|many|TRBV20-1
TGCAGTGCTAGAGATCTGCTTGGCCGTGAAGCTTTCTTT
CSARDLLGREAFF
>NA|TRBJ1-2|few|TRBV27
TGTGCCAGCAGTTCCCCAACCGATGGCTACACCTTC
CASSSPTDGYTF
>NA|TRBJ1-5|few|TRBV27
TGTGCCAGCAGTTTATCGAACCTGGGCAATCAGCCCCAGCATTTT
CASSLSNLGNQPQHF
>NA|TRBJ2-1|many|TRBV29-1
TGCAGCGTTGTCAGGGACTGGGAGCAGTTCTTC
CSVVRDWEQFF
>TRBD1|TRBJ1-5|NA|TRBV6-2/TRBV6-3
TGTGCCAGCAGTTACTCCGGGACAGGGATGCAGCCCCAGCATTTT
CASSYSGTGMQPQHF
>TRBD1|TRBJ2-5|few|TRBV10-3
TGTGCCACCCTCCTCAGGGGGCTGGGGGCCCCGGAGGATGAGACCCAGTACTTC
CATLLRGLGAPEDETQYF
>NA|TRBJ1-1|many|TRBV28
TGTGCCAGCAGTTTAGGGGCAGGGTCAGGGCACACCAACATCGATGAAGCTTTCTTT
CASSLGAGSGHTNIDEAFF
>NA|TRBJ2-7|once|TRBV4-3
TGCGCCAGCAGCCAAAACAGGGACCCCTACGAGCAGTACTTC
CASSQNRDPYEQYF
>NA|TRBJ2-2|few|TRBV15
TGTGCCACCAGCAGGGGGGTTGGGGCCACCGGGGAGCTGTTTTTT
CATSRGVGATGELFF
>TRBD1|TRBJ2-5|few|TRBV11-2
TGTGCCAGCAGCTTAGGGGGATTACCGGGACAGGGGAACCAAGAGACCCAGTACTTC
CASSLGGLPGQGNQETQYF
>NA|TRBJ2-6|NA|TRBV19
TGTGCCAGTAGTGCAGGGGTCGGGGCCAACGTCCTGACTTTC
CASSAGVGANVLTF
>NA|TRBJ2-1|NA|TRBV6-2/TRBV6-3
TGTGCCAGCAGCTTAATCGGATCGATCTCCTACAATGAGCAGTTCTTC
CASSLIGSISYNEQFF
>NA|TRBJ2-1|once|TRBV3-1
TGTGCCAGCAGCCAAGACACGGGAAGCTCCTACAATGAGCAGTTCTTC
CASSQDTGSSYNEQFF
>TRBD2|TRBJ2-2|few|TRBV9
TGTGCCAGCAGCGCCCGACTAGCGGGAGAGGCCGGGGAGCTGTTTTTT
CASSARLAGEAGELFF
>NA|TRBJ2-6|few|TRBV3-1
TGTGCCAGCAGACCAAATACACGGAATTCTGGGGCCAACGTCCTGACTTTC
CASRPNTRNSGANVLTF
>TRBD1|TRBJ1-1|NA|TRBV4-1
TGCGCCAGCAGCCAAGATCTTGGACAGGGGGCCATGGCCGCTTTCTTT
CASSQDLGQGAMAAFF
>NA|TRBJ2-7|NA|TRBV19
TGTGCCAGTAGTATAGCTAGCGACTCCTACGAGCAGTACTTC
CASSIASDSYEQYF
>TRBD1|TRBJ2-7|many|TRBV4-3
TGCGCCAGCAGCCCAAACACCGGACAGGGGATCTACGAGCAGTACTTC
CASSPNTGQGIYEQYF
>NA|TRBJ2-1|few|TRBV11-2
TGTGCCAGCAGCTTACTTGGGGGTGGGGGGCCCTACAATGAGCAGTTCTTC
CASSLLGGGGPYNEQFF
>NA|TRBJ1-1|NA|TRBV20-1
TGCAGTGCTAGAGGGGAAGACAGTCACACTGAAGCTTTCTTT
CSARGEDSHTEAFF
>NA|TRBJ2-1|few|TRBV11-2
TGTGCCAGCAGCTTTGAGGCTTACAATGAGCAGTTCTTC
CASSFEAYNEQFF
>TRBD2|TRBJ2-1|few|TRBV5-1
TGCGCCAGCAGCTTGTGGCGGGAGACCTACAATGAGCAGTTCTTC
CASSLWRETYNEQFF
>NA|TRBJ2-3|NA|TRBV6-1
TGTGCCAGCAGTATGAGTGCACGACCTAGCACAGATACGCAGTATTTT
CASSMSARPSTDTQYF
>TRBD1|TRBJ2-1|many|TRBV12-3/TRBV12-4
TGTGCCAGCAGTTTAGAACAGGGGAAGTACAATGAGCAGTTCTTC
CASSLEQGKYNEQFF
>NA|TRBJ2-5|many|TRBV7-8
TGTGCCAGCAGCTTAGCTGGGAGAGAAGAGACCCAGTACTTC
CASSLAGREETQYF
>NA|TRBJ2-1|few|TRBV7-2
TGTGCCAGCAGCTTCGCGGGGTACCCTGAGCAGTTCTTC
CASSFAGYPEQFF
>NA|TRBJ1-1|NA|TRBV4-3
TGCGCCAGCAGCCAAGATGGAGGGAACACTGAAGCTTTCTTT
CASSQDGGNTEAFF
>NA|TRBJ2-3|NA|TRBV4-2
TGTGCCAGCAGCCAAGGCGCGTACACTAGCACAGATACGCAGTATTTT
CASSQGAYTSTDTQYF
>NA|TRBJ2-1|many|TRBV27
TGTGCCAGCAGCATTGGACAGAGCTCCTACAATGAGCAGTTCTTC
CASSIGQSSYNEQFF
>TRBD1|TRBJ1-2|NA|TRBV7-9
TGTGCCAGCAGCTTGGCCGGGACAGGGGTGGCGGGCTACACCTTC
CASSLAGTGVAGYTF
>NA|TRBJ2-5|many|TRBV28
TGTCGGCGGAGGGAGACCCAGTACTTC
CRRRETQYF
>NA|TRBJ2-1|few|TRBV4-3
TGCGCCAGCAGCCAAGGGGGGACTGCTGATTACAATGAGCAGTTCTTC
CASSQGGTADYNEQFF
>NA|TRBJ1-6|NA|TRBV25-1
TGTGCCAGCAGTGAATTAAGGTCAAATTCACCCCTCCACTTT
CASSELRSNSPLHF
>NA|TRBJ1-1|few|TRBV3-1
TGTGCCAGCAGCCAAGGGCCCCCCCAGGGCGGGGACACTGAAGCTTTCTTT
CASSQGPPQGGDTEAFF
>NA|TRBJ1-4|NA|TRBV27
TGTTCCAGCAGTTTAGAGGGTCGGATGGAAAAACTGTTTTTT
CSSSLEGRMEKLFF
>NA|TRBJ2-1|few|TRBV12-3/TRBV12-4
TGTGCCAGCCGGCTGGCACCCTACAATGAGCAGTTCTTC
CASRLAPYNEQFF
>TRBD1|TRBJ1-1|few|TRBV27
TGTGCCACCTCCTCAGGGGGGAACGCTTTCTTT
CATSSGGNAFF
>NA|TRBJ2-7|NA|TRBV4-3
TGCGTCAGCAGCCAGGCCACAGATTACTACGAGCAGTACTTC
CVSSQATDYYEQYF
>NA|TRBJ2-7|few|TRBV7-2
TGTGCCAGCAGTCGTGACTCCCCTGGTTTTTGGGAGCAGTACTTC
CASSRDSPGFWEQYF
>NA|TRBJ1-2|many|TRBV12-3/TRBV12-4
TGTGCCAGCGGTCGTCCCGGGACCTTGGGCTACACCTTC
CASGRPGTLGYTF
>NA|TRBJ1-1|few|TRBV28
TGTGCCAGCAGTCGAGGGGCCCTAAACACTGAAGCTTTCTTT
CASSRGALNTEAFF
>TRBD2|TRBJ2-7|few|TRBV5-5
TGTGCCAGCAGCTTAGGGAACGCGGGAGGGCTCCACGAGCAGTACTTC
CASSLGNAGGLHEQYF
>NA|TRBJ2-7|few|TRBV5-6
TGTGCCAGCAGCGTGACAGTCCACGAGCAGTACTTC
CASSVTVHEQYF